The 12 T cell receptor beta chains in this list originate from one sample, sequenced in a study of blood T cells in healthy people across ages. For the second PCR, which ran for about 6 to 12 cycles, a sample-barcoded 5' primer and a J-beta primer mix were used. TCRdb redid the calling of the 5' RACE reads with MiXCR, one entry per CDR3 protein. The sample lists about 1.5 million distinct CDR3 sequences, around 40% occurring once. Sequencing input: blood. These receptors all come from a woman younger than 35 in good health.

Here the CDR3 reads CASSDSDRKSYNEQFF. CDR3 in DNA: TGTGCCAGCAGTGACTCTGACAGGAAATCCTACAATGAGCAGTTCTTC. This chain joins TRBV6-4 and TRBJ2-1, with TRBD1 as a possible D gene (6 bases). The CDR3 has 16 amino acids. Germline V gives CDR1 MRHNA, CDR2 SNTAGT. V was trimmed by 0 bases and J by 1 base, leaving 10 bases between them.

This clonotype was observed a handful of times. The gene calls are TRBV29-1 and TRBJ1-4; 9 bases align to TRBD1. V dropped 6 bases and J dropped 7; count of bases not matched to a gene: 6. Germline lookup yields CDR1 SQVTM and CDR2 ANQGSEA. The CDR3 consists of 13 residues. The CDR3 here is CSVKTGGREKLFF. The CDR3 coding sequence is TGCAGCGTAAAGACAGGGGGACGTGAAAAACTGTTTTTT.

This clonotype was counted only a few times. This chain uses TRBV9 with TRBJ2-3; 7 bases are a match to TRBD1. The ends lost 0 bases at V and 0 bases at J; junction bases unmatched: 4. CDR3 length: 16 residues. Germline V lookup: CDR1 SGDLS, CDR2 YYNGEE. CDR3 sequence reads: CASSVEGALSTDTQYF. For the CDR3, the DNA is TGTGCCAGCAGCGTAGAGGGGGCCCTTAGCACAGATACGCAGTATTTT.

This clonotype was seen more than once but under ten times. The rearrangement uses TRBV4-1 and TRBJ2-1; the D is unclear. The CDR3 has 15 amino acids. Germline CDR1 MGHRA, CDR2 YSYEKL. The V end lost 2 bases, the J end lost 0 bases, and 8 bases lay between the germline ends. CDR3 in DNA: TGCGCCAGCAGCCAATCAGGCGACTCCTACAATGAGCAGTTCTTC. Protein product: CASSQSGDSYNEQFF.

The rearrangement links TRBV6-5 to TRBJ2-7; possibly TRBD1 for D (5 bases). This CDR3 spans 14 amino acids. Per germline, CDR1 MNHEY and CDR2 SVGAGI. V lost 5 bases and J 2 bases, leaving 13 bases between the germline ends. CDR3 loop: CASSGRQRAYEQYF. The DNA of the CDR3 is TGTGCCAGCAGTGGACGACAGAGAGCCTACGAGCAGTACTTC.

The rearrangement uses TRBV4-3 and TRBJ1-5; perhaps TRBD1 as D (5 bases). Germline V gene sequence: CDR1 LGHNA, CDR2 YSLEER. The CDR3 loop spans 19 amino acids. V was trimmed by 4 bases and J by 1 base, leaving 23 bases between them. In DNA form, the CDR3 reads TGCGCCAGCAGCCCCCCGACAGTCAGGAACGACCGCAGCAATCAGCCCCAGCATTTT. Encoded protein: CASSPPTVRNDRSNQPQHF.

This chain joins TRBV20-1 and TRBJ1-4; D remains ambiguous. Deletions cut 5 bases from V and 0 bases from J, with 13 bases between. Germline CDR1 is DFQATT and CDR2 is SNEGSKA (reference sequence). The CDR3 extends over 15 amino acids. CDR3 in amino acids: CSAPSRGATNEKLFF. The DNA for the CDR3 is TGCAGTGCTCCTTCTCGGGGAGCAACTAATGAAAAACTGTTTTTT.

The chain joins TRBV27 to TRBJ2-1; no definite D call. Trimming took off 2 bases at V and 4 bases at J, with 6 bases between the two ends. This CDR3 has 13 residues. CDR1 and CDR2 from the germline V gene are MNHEY and SMNVEV (reference sequence). CDR3 DNA sequence: TGTGCCAGCAGTTTACCCCAGTACAATGAGCAGTTCTTC. As protein: CASSLPQYNEQFF.

The chain combines TRBV28 with TRBJ2-7; D is ambiguous. The germline V and J ends were trimmed by 3 bases and 3 bases, with 9 bases remaining between them. Germline V CDR1 and CDR2: MDHEN, SYDVKM. The CDR3 has 13 residues. The CDR3 loop is CASSFNGRYEQYF. The CDR3 nucleotides read TGTGCCAGCAGTTTTAACGGCCGCTACGAGCAGTACTTC. The whole variable domain, filled in from reference TRBV28 and TRBJ2-7, reads DVKVTQSSRYLVKRTGEKVFLECVQDMDHENMFWYRQDPGLGLRLIYFSYDVKMKEKGDIPEGYSVSREKKERFSLILESASTNQTSMYLCASSFNGRYEQYFGPGTRLTVT.

A remark on this clonotype: One junction end does not reproduce the germline sequence, and a read error may be involved. The chain joins TRBV28 to TRBJ2-5; 7 bases fit TRBD1. The J call may be wrong; the DNA end is better matched by TRBJ2-1. Germline CDR1 is MDHEN and CDR2 is SYDVKM. This CDR3 spans 14 amino acids. The CDR3 DNA follows: TGTGTCAGCAATCCCATTACAGGGGCCGAGACCCAGTTCTTC. Residues: CVSNPITGAETQFF.

This sequence joins TRBV28 and TRBJ2-3; possibly TRBD1 for D (6 bases). V was trimmed by 6 bases and J by 2 bases, leaving 15 bases between them. The CDR3 runs 15 residues. Germline lookup yields CDR1 MDHEN and CDR2 SYDVKM. Here the CDR3 reads CASSLSGQYTDTQYF. The CDR3 bases are TGTGCCAGCAGCCTCTCGGGACAATACACAGATACGCAGTATTTT.

This clonotype was observed at least ten times. The chain employs TRBV12-3 or TRBV12-4 and TRBJ2-3; D might be TRBD2 (5 bases). The CDR3 totals 12 residues. Trimming shortened V by 5 bases and J by 6 bases, and 9 bases separated the two germline ends. DNA for the CDR3: TGTGCCAGCAGTCCCCAGCGGGATACGCAGTATTTT. Amino acid sequence: CASSPQRDTQYF.